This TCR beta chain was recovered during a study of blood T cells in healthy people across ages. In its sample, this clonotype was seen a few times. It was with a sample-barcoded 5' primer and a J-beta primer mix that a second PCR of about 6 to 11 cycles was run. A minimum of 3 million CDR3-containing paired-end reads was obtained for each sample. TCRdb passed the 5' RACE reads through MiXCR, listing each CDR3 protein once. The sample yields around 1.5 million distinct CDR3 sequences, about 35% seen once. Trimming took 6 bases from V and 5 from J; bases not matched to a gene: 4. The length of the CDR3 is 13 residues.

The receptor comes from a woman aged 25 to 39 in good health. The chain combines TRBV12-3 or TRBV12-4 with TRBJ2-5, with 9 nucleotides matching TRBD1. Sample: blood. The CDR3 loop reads CASRTGGDETQYF. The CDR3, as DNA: TGTGCCAGCAGAACAGGGGGCGATGAGACCCAGTACTTC.